These T cell receptor beta chains were read from a single sample in a study of neurological immune-mediated disorders. TCRdb analysed the 5' RACE reads with MiXCR anew, one entry per CDR3 protein. The data contain around 50,000 distinct CDR3 sequences, about 3.8% of them seen just once; the ten biggest clones take up 6% to 7%. Input material: PBMCs. These receptors all stem from a man aged 60 to 75 with multiple sclerosis. CDR3s include the opening cysteine and the closing phenylalanine or tryptophan. Some rows mark clone size as missing; the rest say once, few, many or name a class of expanded clone.

size: many
V: TRBV11-2
J: TRBJ2-1
CDR3: CASSRIAGTNEQFF

size: many
V: TRBV5-1
J: TRBJ2-1
CDR3: CASSSTAVAGGNEQFF

size: NA
V: TRBV28
J: TRBJ1-6
CDR3: CASSLFRSGSKNSPLNF

size: many
V: TRBV5-1
J: TRBJ2-3
CDR3: CASRASGSEDTQYF

size: many
V: TRBV3-1
J: TRBJ1-1
CDR3: CASSLGRVEAFF

size: few
V: TRBV14
J: TRBJ2-5
CDR3: CASSRRRGETQYF

size: many
V: TRBV3-1
J: TRBJ1-3
CDR3: CASSQGVGNTIYF

size: many
V: TRBV29-1
J: TRBJ2-1
CDR3: CSVGLAGGPSDEQFF

size: many
V: TRBV5-1
J: TRBJ2-5
CDR3: CASSQDRGGSKTQYF

size: many
V: TRBV27
J: TRBJ2-5
CDR3: CASSLSGIFQETQYF

size: many
V: TRBV3-1
J: TRBJ2-1
CDR3: CASSQANPRGEQFF

size: many
V: TRBV7-2
J: TRBJ2-1
CDR3: CASSLFPGRNEQFF

size: many
V: TRBV20-1
J: TRBJ2-2
CDR3: CSASPGTGYNGELFF

size: many
V: TRBV7-2
J: TRBJ2-3
CDR3: CASSLWGTDTQYF

size: many
V: TRBV6-6
J: TRBJ2-6
CDR3: CASRIGAGANVLTF

size: few
V: TRBV5-1
J: TRBJ1-2
CDR3: CASSEDRGMSGYTF

size: few
V: TRBV20-1
J: TRBJ1-2
CDR3: CSASDRLNGYTF

size: NA
V: TRBV12-3/TRBV12-4
J: TRBJ1-3
CDR3: CASSAGDSGNTIYF

size: many
V: TRBV11-2
J: TRBJ2-4
CDR3: CASSHPGVSRNIQYF

size: many
V: TRBV27
J: TRBJ1-1
CDR3: CASSLFHGQGVGDAFF

size: many
V: TRBV5-1
J: TRBJ1-1
CDR3: CASSLQANEQAFF

size: many
V: TRBV5-1
J: TRBJ1-1
CDR3: CASSPGGEIEAFF

size: few
V: TRBV20-1
J: TRBJ2-3
CDR3: CSARPLVGTDTQYF

size: few
V: TRBV2
J: TRBJ2-1
CDR3: CASSGEGGTEQFF

size: NA
V: TRBV10-3
J: TRBJ1-1
CDR3: CAISDVGRGVNTEAFF

size: many
V: TRBV4-2
J: TRBJ1-6
CDR3: CASSQGARGPGGSPLHF

size: many
V: TRBV7-9
J: TRBJ2-5
CDR3: CASSLRPRGPKETQYF

size: many
V: TRBV29-1
J: TRBJ2-1
CDR3: CSVRPPTVGEQFF

size: many
V: TRBV20-1
J: TRBJ2-5
CDR3: CSARRTSKETQYF

size: many
V: TRBV5-6
J: TRBJ2-2
CDR3: CASSLRRVGNANTGELFF

size: few
V: TRBV20-1
J: TRBJ2-1
CDR3: CSAARDRGNEQFF

size: many
V: TRBV20-1
J: TRBJ1-2
CDR3: CSAREVGQGILLGYGYTF

size: many
V: TRBV15
J: TRBJ1-2
CDR3: CATSRDREYGYTF

size: few
V: TRBV5-1
J: TRBJ2-3
CDR3: CASSSQRGGSTDTQYF

size: many
V: TRBV20-1
J: TRBJ1-1
CDR3: CSASSRPNTEAFF

size: many
V: TRBV28
J: TRBJ2-5
CDR3: CASSQETQYF

size: many
V: TRBV28
J: TRBJ1-2
CDR3: CASRNTGTGSGSGYTF

size: many
V: TRBV6-1
J: TRBJ2-5
CDR3: CASSIMYQETQYF

size: many
V: TRBV25-1
J: TRBJ2-5
CDR3: CASSEQGETSGQETQYF

size: many
V: TRBV20-1
J: TRBJ2-2
CDR3: CSARMIGGRAGELFF

size: many
V: TRBV20-1
J: TRBJ1-1
CDR3: CSPWVGEAFF

size: many
V: TRBV5-6
J: TRBJ1-1
CDR3: CASSLGAEAFF

size: many
V: TRBV12-3/TRBV12-4
J: TRBJ2-2
CDR3: CASSFQGGLTGELFF

size: NA
V: TRBV12-3/TRBV12-4
J: TRBJ2-3
CDR3: CASSFQGSEDTQYF

size: many
V: TRBV29-1
J: TRBJ2-7
CDR3: CSVDDTCYEQYF

size: many
V: TRBV14
J: TRBJ1-2
CDR3: CASSDRTEGLAGYTF

size: many
V: TRBV25-1
J: TRBJ1-4
CDR3: CASSESSLEKLFF

size: few
V: TRBV5-1
J: TRBJ2-1
CDR3: CASSLTLLAFSSYNEQFF

size: many
V: TRBV6-5
J: TRBJ1-2
CDR3: CASKKGSGYTF

size: many
V: TRBV10-3
J: TRBJ2-1
CDR3: CAISESIGLAAPNEQFF